This passage covers 7 T cell receptor beta chains from one sample sequenced in a study of T cell repertoires in cytomegalovirus infection. A single record per CDR3 protein comes from TCRdb applying MiXCR to the reads. In the table there are fewer than 550,000 distinct CDR3 sequences, more than 15% of which are singletons. Sequenced sample: CD8+ T cells from PBMCs. These receptors came from a human donor in good health (CMV status not recorded). Some clones in this sample may be carry-over from other donors' samples.

In its sample, this clonotype was seen a few times. The chain uses TRBV20-1 and TRBJ2-1; D is perhaps TRBD2 (5 bases). Deletions cut 0 bases from V and 0 bases from J, with 15 bases between. CDR3 size: 17 residues. Germline lookup yields CDR1 DFQATT and CDR2 SNEGSKA (reference sequence). The chain's CDR3 is CSARERSGISSYNEQFF. CDR3 bases: TGCAGTGCTAGAGAGAGGTCGGGAATTAGCTCCTACAATGAGCAGTTCTTC.

This clonotype occurred many times. The chain has TRBV28 and TRBJ2-7; D not resolved. The germline CDR1 and CDR2 sequences are MDHEN and SYDVKM. This CDR3 region has 15 residues. V was shortened by 6 bases and J by 0 bases, with 15 bases between the two germline ends. The CDR3 DNA sequence: TGTGCCAGCAGCCCCCTCGCAGAGAGCTCCTACGAGCAGTACTTC. As protein: CASSPLAESSYEQYF. The variable domain in full, with the rest retrieved from reference TRBV28 and TRBJ2-7, is DVKVTQSSRYLVKRTGEKVFLECVQDMDHENMFWYRQDPGLGLRLIYFSYDVKMKEKGDIPEGYSVSREKKERFSLILESASTNQTSMYLCASSPLAESSYEQYFGPGTRLTVT.

The table lists this clonotype with a few counts. V is TRBV5-4 and J is TRBJ1-1; D is perhaps TRBD1 (6 bases). The CDR3 is made up of 16 amino acids. Germline V gene lookup returns CDR1 SGHNT and CDR2 YYREEE (reference sequence). The V and J ends lost 0 bases and 1 base respectively, with 13 bases between them. Written as DNA, the CDR3 is TGTGCCAGCAGCTTGGGGGACAACGAATCGAACACTGAAGCTTTCTTT. It translates to CASSLGDNESNTEAFF.

This clonotype was found a few times. V and J are TRBV12-3 or TRBV12-4 and TRBJ1-2, with 8 bases lining up with TRBD1. The CDR3 consists of 15 residues. V was clipped by 6 bases and J by 2 bases; unmatched bases: 8. Here the CDR3 reads CASSLTGGKNYGYTF. The DNA for the CDR3 is TGTGCCAGCAGCCTCACAGGGGGAAAGAACTATGGCTACACCTTC.

This clonotype came up a few times. The rearrangement links TRBV15 to TRBJ1-2; 7 nucleotides align to TRBD1. Germline V gene lookup returns CDR1 LNHNV and CDR2 YYDKDF (reference sequence). Trimming removed 1 base from V and 6 bases from J; junction bases left unmatched: 8. CDR3 length equals 15 residues. DNA of the CDR3: TGTGCCACCAGCAGAGTCAAAGGAGGGGGCAATGGCTACACCTTC. This gives the protein CATSRVKGGGNGYTF.

This clonotype was counted at least ten times. V and J are TRBV27 and TRBJ1-2; 8 nucleotides match TRBD1. J lost 4 bases, V lost 5 bases, and 12 bases had no gene match. This CDR3 is built from 16 residues. CDR1 and CDR2 from the germline V gene are MNHEY and SMNVEV (reference sequence). CDR3 residues: CASSGGMAGGAYGYTF. As DNA, the CDR3 is TGTGCCAGCAGTGGAGGAATGGCAGGGGGCGCCTATGGCTACACCTTC.

This clonotype was counted many times. This sequence joins TRBV19 and TRBJ2-1, with TRBD1 matching 9 bases. Looked up from germline, CDR1 is LNHDA and CDR2 is SQIVND (reference sequence). V shed 5 bases, J shed 8 bases, and the junction held 10 bases outside the gene matches. The CDR3 contains 15 residues. This chain's CDR3 is CASSRPTGGTDEQFF. The CDR3 nucleotides are TGTGCCAGTAGTCGCCCGACAGGGGGTACCGATGAGCAGTTCTTC.